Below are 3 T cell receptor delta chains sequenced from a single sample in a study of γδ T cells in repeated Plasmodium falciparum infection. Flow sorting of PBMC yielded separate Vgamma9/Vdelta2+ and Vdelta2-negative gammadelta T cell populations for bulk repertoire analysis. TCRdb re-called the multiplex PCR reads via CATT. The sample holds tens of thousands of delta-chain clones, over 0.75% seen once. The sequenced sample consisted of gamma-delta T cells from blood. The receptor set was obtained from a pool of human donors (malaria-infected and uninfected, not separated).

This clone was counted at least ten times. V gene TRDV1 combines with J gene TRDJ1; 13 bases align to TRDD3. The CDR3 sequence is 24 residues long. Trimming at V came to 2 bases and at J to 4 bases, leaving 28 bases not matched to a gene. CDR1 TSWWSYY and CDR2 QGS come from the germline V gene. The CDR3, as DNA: TGTGCTCTTGGGGAAAGCATAACCGCGAACTGGGCCATGGACTGGGGGATACGAGTCGATAAACTCATCTTT. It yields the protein CALGESITANWAMDWGIRVDKLIF.

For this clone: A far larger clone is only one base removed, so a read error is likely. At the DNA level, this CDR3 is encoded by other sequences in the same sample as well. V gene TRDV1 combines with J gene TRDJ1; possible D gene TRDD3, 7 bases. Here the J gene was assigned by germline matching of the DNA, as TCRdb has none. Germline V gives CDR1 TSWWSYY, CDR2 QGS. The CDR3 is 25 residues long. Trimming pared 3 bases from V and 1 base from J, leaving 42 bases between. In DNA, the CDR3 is TGTGCTCTTGGGGACAGAGGAGTTTGGTCCTTCCCACTGGGGCAAGGAGTTCCACGCACCGATAAACTCATCTTT. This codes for CALGDRGVWSFPLGQGVPRTDKLIF.

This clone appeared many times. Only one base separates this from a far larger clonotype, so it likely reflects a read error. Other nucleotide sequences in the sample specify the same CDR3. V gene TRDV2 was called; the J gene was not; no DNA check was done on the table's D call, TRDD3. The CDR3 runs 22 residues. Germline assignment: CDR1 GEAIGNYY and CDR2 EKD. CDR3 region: CACDEITTLTGGPLSYTDKLIF. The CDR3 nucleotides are TGTGCCTGTGACGAAATTACAACACTGACTGGGGGACCCTTATCGTACACCGATAAGCTCATCTTT.